One and the same sample provided the 20 T cell receptor beta chains below, sequenced in a study of Ad26.COV2.S vaccination and SARS-CoV-2 variants. Treatment defined: around 19 received Ad26.COV2.S at low or high dose, single or two shots; several received placebo; per-sample allocation not given. After the first vaccine or placebo injection, samples were drawn on day 63. Assay used: immunoSEQ multiplex PCR; TCRdb lists only in-frame clones, some missing. Here the sample spans about half a million clones, about 88% being singletons. The starting material was peripheral blood, obtained in a trial of Ad26.COV2.S vaccine versus placebo. The receptor set was obtained from a person between 18 and 59 years old who received the Ad26.COV2.S COVID-19 vaccine or a placebo.

This clone has a handful of counts. A junction end diverges from the germline sequence, so it may reflect a read error. This rearrangement joins TRBV7-9 to TRBJ1-1; no clear D. Germline CDR1 and CDR2: SEHNR and FQNEAQ (reference sequence). The CDR3 sequence is 9 residues long. Written as DNA, the CDR3 is TGTGCCAGCAGCCCGGACCGAAACTTT. Translated: CASSPDRNF.

This chain links TRBV4-3 with TRBJ2-3; D is unclear. In germline, CDR1 is LGHNA, CDR2 YSLEER. The CDR3 extends over 17 amino acids. Trimming removed 0 bases at V and 1 base at J, with 14 bases between. DNA of the CDR3: TGCGCCAGCAGCCAAGATTGGGCCCCCCGTGGCACAGATACGCAGTATTTT. Its translation: CASSQDWAPRGTDTQYF.

The chain recombines TRBV7-8 with TRBJ2-1; D ambiguous. Trimming shortened V by 2 bases and J by 9 bases, and 8 bases separated the two germline ends. The CDR3 totals 12 residues. Germline V gene data show CDR1 as SGHVS and CDR2 as FQNEAQ. CDR3 residues: CASSLPAGEQFF. The CDR3 DNA follows: TGTGCCAGCAGCTTACCCGCAGGTGAGCAGTTCTTC.

The genes are TRBV28 and TRBJ2-7; 9 bases are shared with TRBD1. Germline V CDR1 and CDR2: MDHEN, SYDVKM. Trimming took 4 bases from V and 3 from J; bases not matched to a gene: 7. This CDR3 contains 15 residues. The CDR3 loop is CASSYTGTGHYEQYF. The DNA for the CDR3 is TGTGCCAGCAGTTACACCGGGACAGGGCACTACGAGCAGTACTTC. Combining the CDR3 with reference TRBV28 and TRBJ2-7 gives the whole variable domain DVKVTQSSRYLVKRTGEKVFLECVQDMDHENMFWYRQDPGLGLRLIYFSYDVKMKEKGDIPEGYSVSREKKERFSLILESASTNQTSMYLCASSYTGTGHYEQYFGPGTRLTVT.

The genes are TRBV3-1 (or the pseudogene TRBV3-2) and TRBJ1-4; D is undetermined. This CDR3 has 13 residues. The germline CDR1 and CDR2 sequences are LGHDT and YNNKEL (reference sequence). V gave up 5 bases and J gave up 8 bases, with 12 bases separating them. The CDR3 loop is CASSVMLGEKLFF. The CDR3 region has the DNA TGTGCCAGCAGCGTCATGCTGGGGGAAAAACTGTTTTTT.

The V and J genes are TRBV2 and TRBJ2-1; no clear D gene. Between the trimmed V and J ends, which lost 1 base and 15 bases, there was a span of 13 bases. There are 12 residues in the CDR3. Per the germline V gene, CDR1 is SNHLY and CDR2 is FYNNEI. CDR3 residues: CASSEGTRLWFF. CDR3 DNA: TGTGCCAGCAGTGAAGGGACGAGACTGTGGTTCTTC.

On this clone: This same CDR3 is encoded by further DNA sequences in the sample. In nucleotides, the CDR3 is TGTGCCAGCAGCTTGGACAGGGTCTATGGCTACACCTTC. It is translated as CASSLDRVYGYTF. The chain couples TRBV28 to TRBJ1-2, with 8 bases fitting TRBD1. J lost 4 bases, V lost 6 bases, and 4 bases had no gene match. This CDR3 contains 13 residues. CDR1 and CDR2 from the germline V gene are MDHEN and SYDVKM.

The V gene is TRBV6-2 or TRBV6-3, the J gene TRBJ2-5; TRBD2 matches 11 bases. Trimming cost V 5 bases and J 5 bases; bases outside gene matches: 7. The germline V gene has CDR1 MNHEY and CDR2 SVGEGT. CDR3 length: 15 residues. CDR3 in DNA: TGTGCCAGCAGTCGATTAGCGGGGGGGGGCGAGACCCAGTACTTC. It encodes CASSRLAGGGETQYF.

This sequence joins TRBV7-6 and TRBJ1-4; D perhaps matches TRBD1 (6 bases). The V gene lost 1 base and the J gene lost 5 bases, with 8 bases spanning the gap. The CDR3 consists of 14 residues. The germline gives CDR1 SGHVS, CDR2 FNYEAQ. The CDR3 DNA reads TGTGCCAGCAGCTTAGGAGGACAGAATGAAAAACTGTTTTTT. Its protein product is CASSLGGQNEKLFF. Combining the CDR3 with reference TRBV7-6 and TRBJ1-4 gives the whole variable domain GAGVSQSPRYKVTKRGQDVALRCDPISGHVSLYWYRQALGQGPEFLTYFNYEAQQDKSGLPNDRFSAERPEGSISTLTIQRTEQRDSAMYRCASSLGGQNEKLFFGSGTQLSVL.

The J gene is TRBJ2-3, the V gene TRBV4-3; unclear D gene. Trimming shortened V by 0 bases and J by 2 bases, and 12 bases separated the two germline ends. The CDR3 loop spans 16 amino acids. Germline lookup yields CDR1 LGHNA and CDR2 YSLEER. CDR3 DNA sequence: TGCGCCAGCAGCCAAGATTTCCCAGCTATCACAGATACGCAGTATTTT. This translates into CASSQDFPAITDTQYF.

The genes are TRBV7-5 and TRBJ2-1. TRBV7-5 is reported as a pseudogene. The length of the CDR3 is 15 residues. For the CDR3, the DNA is TGTGCCAGAAGCTTGACCGGGACCGTGGAAAATGAGCAGTTCTTC. Its translation: CARSLTGTVENEQFF.

The V and J genes are TRBV6-5 and TRBJ2-7, with 8 positions matching TRBD2. This CDR3 region has 14 residues. CDR1 and CDR2 (germline): MNHEY, SVGAGI. V shed 5 bases, J shed 6 bases, and the junction held 9 bases outside the gene matches. The CDR3 loop reads CASSPTGGPAEQYF. As DNA, the CDR3 is TGTGCCAGCAGTCCCACGGGGGGGCCAGCCGAGCAGTACTTC.

The V and J genes are TRBV4-1 and TRBJ2-1; D call uncertain. Germline CDR1 and CDR2: MGHRA and YSYEKL. The CDR3 is 16 residues long. V lost 0 bases and J lost 10, with 19 bases in between. CDR3 in DNA: TGCGCCAGCAGCCAAGATGAAAGTTCCCAGATCAGAGAGCAGTTCTTC. It yields the protein CASSQDESSQIREQFF.

The CDR3 DNA sequence: TGTGCCAGTACTCGCAGCACTGAAGCTTTCTTT. The encoded protein is CASTRSTEAFF. J is TRBJ1-1 and V is TRBV19; no firm D call. This CDR3 region has 11 residues. Trimming cost V 7 bases and J 4 bases, with 7 bases left between them. CDR1 is LNHDA, CDR2 SQIVND, per germline (reference sequence).

The rearrangement uses TRBV7-2 and TRBJ2-5, with TRBD1 identical over 8 bases. V gave up 5 bases and J gave up 3 bases; unmatched junction bases: 14. The CDR3 spans 17 residues. The V gene's germline CDR1 is SGHTA and CDR2 FQGNSA. CDR3 bases: TGTGCCAGCAGCCCAAACCCGTGGACAGGGTCGGAAGAGACCCAGTACTTC. Translated: CASSPNPWTGSEETQYF. Looking up the rest from reference TRBV7-2 and TRBJ2-5 gives the full variable domain: GAGVSQSPSNKVTEKGKDVELRCDPISGHTALYWYRQSLGQGLEFLIYFQGNSAPDKSGLPSDRFSAERTGGSVSTLTIQRTQQEDSAVYLCASSPNPWTGSEETQYFGPGTRLLVL.

This rearrangement joins TRBV5-1 to TRBJ2-3, with 11 nucleotides matching TRBD1. The germline V gene encodes CDR1 SGHRS and CDR2 YFSETQ. This CDR3 spans 14 amino acids. V trimming: 4 bases; J trimming: 6 bases; junction bases outside the gene matches: 4. This CDR3 reads CASSGGQGGDTQYF. In DNA, the CDR3 is TGCGCCAGCAGCGGGGGACAGGGGGGCGATACGCAGTATTTT.

V usage is TRBV30 and J usage is TRBJ1-5, with 7 bases identical to TRBD1. Germline lookup yields CDR1 GTSNPN and CDR2 SVGIG (reference sequence). This CDR3 contains 16 residues. V gave up 0 bases and J gave up 0 bases; unmatched junction bases: 5. The CDR3 sequence is CAWSVGRTGSNQPQHF. As DNA, the CDR3 is TGTGCCTGGAGTGTTGGGCGGACAGGTAGCAATCAGCCCCAGCATTTT.

J is TRBJ2-1 and V is TRBV13, with TRBD2 matching 7 bases. V was pared by 2 bases and J by 9 bases, with 4 bases of the junction left unmatched. The CDR3 covers 13 residues. CDR1 and CDR2 (germline): PRHDT, FYEKMQ (reference sequence). For the CDR3, the DNA is TGTGCCAGCAGCTTACCTAGCGGCGGTGAGCAGTTCTTC. As protein: CASSLPSGGEQFF.

V and J are TRBV6-5 and TRBJ1-1, with 8 nucleotides matching TRBD1. With V trimmed by 5 bases and J by 14 bases, 13 bases remained unmatched. The CDR3 sequence is 13 residues long. The germline gives CDR1 MNHEY, CDR2 SVGAGI. The CDR3 loop reads CASSPVPRDRNFF. In DNA, the CDR3 is TGTGCCAGCAGTCCCGTGCCCCGGGACAGGAACTTCTTT.

The chain uses TRBV5-4 and TRBJ2-2; 10 nucleotides match TRBD2. The CDR3 has 15 amino acids. Germline V gene data show CDR1 as SGHNT and CDR2 as YYREEE (reference sequence). J gave up 3 bases and V 4 bases, and 3 bases lay outside the gene matches. In nucleotides, the CDR3 is TGTGCCAGCAGCCCCGGACTAGCGGACACCGGGGAGCTGTTTTTT. It is translated as CASSPGLADTGELFF.